Reported below is one T cell receptor beta chain. Antigen specificity is unknown. The data were obtained in a study of OX40 agonist ivuxolimab in advanced cancers. General study results and limits: With doses of 0.1 to 3.0 mg/kg, CD4+ and CD8+ blood T cells had undergone clonal expansion by week 6. Low normalized T-cell clonal expansion was also seen in some nonresponders. In general, CD8+ T cells held more expanded clones than CD4+ did, on average.

From germline, CDR1 is SGHTA and CDR2 FQGTGA. The V and J ends lost 1 base and 1 base respectively, with 10 bases between them. The CDR3 length is 15 residues. Patients were excluded for autoimmune disease history or systemic immunosuppression. Sequencing was performed with immunoSEQ multiplex PCR; in TCRdb, only in-frame clones are kept and a portion is missing. The sample consists of over 65,000 clones, less than 90% of them appearing once. The starting material was CD4+ or CD8+ T cells sorted from blood, obtained in a trial of the OX40 agonist ivuxolimab. This TCR was sampled from an adult with an advanced solid tumor such as melanoma, head and neck, liver or kidney cancer. The genes are TRBV7-3 and TRBJ1-1; D call uncertain. CDR3 loop: CASSLKYEGNTEAFF. The DNA for the CDR3 is TGTGCCAGCAGCTTAAAGTACGAAGGGAACACTGAAGCTTTCTTT.